The source of this T cell receptor (beta chain) is a study of blood T cell repertoires in COVID-19. Turning to the study itself: COVID-19 samples, acute and convalescent, were from the United States, Italy and Spain. T cells, B-cell-depleted T cells, or PBMCs supplied cDNA or gDNA.

In the authors' workflow: Nucleated cell number was recorded as an estimate derived from reference gene primer amplification. Profiled with immunoSEQ multiplex PCR; TCRdb holds only in-frame clones, not every one. For V, J and clone size, that table is used; D and trimming come from the DNA. This table holds under 250,000 clones, 80% to 95% found once. Germline assignment: CDR1 SGHRS and CDR2 YFSETQ. The CDR3 is 15 residues long. V lost 4 bases and J lost 4, with 17 bases in between. The Seattle patients, enrolled during active infection, were followed longitudinally. V is TRBV5-1 and J is TRBJ1-1; TRBD1 might be the D (5 bases). The clonotype comes from a man aged 55 to 70 with COVID-19, enrolled during active disease. The material sequenced was peripheral blood. CDR3 residues: CASSRGWGGGTEAFF. DNA of the CDR3: TGCGCCAGCAGCAGGGGATGGGGAGGTGGCACTGAAGCTTTCTTT.